This T cell receptor (beta chain) was found in a study of blood T cells in healthy people across ages. Study observations and caveats: Long-lived and aged donors differed, with more naive CD4+ cells and higher diversity in the long-lived. Age brought a roughly linear fall in TCR beta diversity measured per million T cells.

With regard to this clonotype: Its antigen is undetermined.

A second PCR of about 7 to 12 cycles used a sample-barcoded 5' primer and a J-beta primer mix. Via MiXCR, TCRdb re-called the 5' RACE reads, giving one row per CDR3 protein. The top ten clones hold approximately 32% of a sample with fewer than 800,000 distinct CDR3 sequences, about half of them seen once. The source is a woman aged 60-70 years in good health. The sample taken for sequencing was blood.

CDR3 sequence reads: CASSPYKGINTEAFF. The CDR3 coding sequence is TGTGCCAGCAGCCCCTACAAGGGCATTAACACTGAAGCTTTCTTT. The rearrangement joins TRBV7-9 to TRBJ1-1; no clear D gene. The CDR3 runs 15 residues. V was shortened by 5 bases and J by 2 bases, with 15 bases between the two germline ends. Germline CDR1 SEHNR, CDR2 FQNEAQ (reference sequence). Filled out from reference TRBV7-9 and TRBJ1-1, the complete variable domain reads DTGVSQNPRHKITKRGQNVTFRCDPISEHNRLYWYRQTLGQGPEFLTYFQNEAQLEKSRLLSDRFSAERPKGSFSTLEIQRTEQGDSAMYLCASSPYKGINTEAFFGQGTRLTVV.